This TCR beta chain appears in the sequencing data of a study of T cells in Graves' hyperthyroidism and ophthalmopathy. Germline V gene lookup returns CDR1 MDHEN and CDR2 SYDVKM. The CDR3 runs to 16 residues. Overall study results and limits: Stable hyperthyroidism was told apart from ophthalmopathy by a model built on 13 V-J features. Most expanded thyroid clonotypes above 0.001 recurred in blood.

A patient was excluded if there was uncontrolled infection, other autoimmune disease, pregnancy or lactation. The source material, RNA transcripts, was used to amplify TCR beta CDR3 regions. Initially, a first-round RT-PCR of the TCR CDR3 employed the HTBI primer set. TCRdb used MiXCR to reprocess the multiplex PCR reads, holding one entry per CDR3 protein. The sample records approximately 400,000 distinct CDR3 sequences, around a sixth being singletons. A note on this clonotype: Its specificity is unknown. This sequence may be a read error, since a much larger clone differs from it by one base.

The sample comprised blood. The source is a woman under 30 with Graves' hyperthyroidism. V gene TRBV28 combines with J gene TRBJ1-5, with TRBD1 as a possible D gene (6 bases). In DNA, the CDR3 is TGTGCCGGCAGTTTAAAAGGCAGGGGTTTCAATCAGCCCCAGCATTTT. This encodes CAGSLKGRGFNQPQHF.